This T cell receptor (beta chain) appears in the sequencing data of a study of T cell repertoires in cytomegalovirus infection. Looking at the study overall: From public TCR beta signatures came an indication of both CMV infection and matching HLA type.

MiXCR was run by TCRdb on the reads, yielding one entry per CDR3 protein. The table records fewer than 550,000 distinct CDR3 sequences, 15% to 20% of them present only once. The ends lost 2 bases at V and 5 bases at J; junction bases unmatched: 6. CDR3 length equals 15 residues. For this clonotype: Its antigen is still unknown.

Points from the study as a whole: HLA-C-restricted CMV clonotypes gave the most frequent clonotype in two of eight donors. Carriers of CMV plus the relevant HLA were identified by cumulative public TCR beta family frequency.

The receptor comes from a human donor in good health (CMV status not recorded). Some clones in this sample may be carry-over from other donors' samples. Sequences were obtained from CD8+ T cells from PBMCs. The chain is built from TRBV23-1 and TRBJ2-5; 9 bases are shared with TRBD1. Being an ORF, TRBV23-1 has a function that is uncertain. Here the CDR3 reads CASSQDRTGDETQYF. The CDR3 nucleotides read TGCGCCAGCAGTCAAGATCGGACAGGGGACGAGACCCAGTACTTC.